The subject of this entry is one TCR beta chain. These data are taken from a study of blood T cell repertoires in COVID-19. The wider study: COVID-19 samples, acute and convalescent, were from the United States, Italy and Spain. The cDNA or gDNA used as material had been derived from T cells, B-cell-depleted T cells, or PBMCs.

The CDR3 length is 15 residues. V shed 2 bases, J shed 3 bases, and the junction held 3 bases outside the gene matches. Germline CDR1 reads SEHNR; CDR2 reads FQNEAQ (reference sequence). How the authors handled the data: From reference gene primer amplification, estimates of nucleated cell counts were derived. TCRdb's copy holds only in-frame clones and misses some; the assay was immunoSEQ multiplex PCR. The V and J calls and clone size are taken from that table; D and trimming were inferred from the DNA. The table records around 42,000 clones, approximately 86% of them present only once. This TCR derives from a human donor in a cohort sampled during active COVID-19. Sequenced input: peripheral blood. The chain links TRBV7-9 to TRBJ2-4, with TRBD2 matching over 8 bases. CDR3 amino acids: CASSLPGTSKNIQYF. The CDR3 DNA follows: TGTGCCAGCAGCTTACCCGGGACTAGCAAAAACATTCAGTACTTC.